Listed below are T cell receptor beta chains from one sample, sequenced in a study of PD-L1 blockade in urothelial cancer. Measured with immunoSEQ multiplex PCR; TCRdb has only the in-frame clones, and not every one. Of about 100,000 clones in the sample, 91% were seen once. The material was PBMCs, obtained around atezolizumab (anti-PD-L1) treatment. The source is a woman aged 80 or over with urothelial cancer. Each CDR3 is given with its conserved first and last residue. A D gene is named only where the DNA matches it firmly.

TRBV19	15	TRBD1	TRBJ1-2	CASSQGGQAWKGYTF
TRBV2	13	TRBD1	TRBJ1-2	CASKPDRDYGYTF
TRBV7-3	17	-	TRBJ2-2	CASSPDGNTGLAGELFF
TRBV25-1	16	-	TRBJ2-5	CASSPPRGPRQETQYF
TRBV6-1	14	TRBD1	TRBJ1-1	CASSPGTGGTEAFF
TRBV6-1	15	-	TRBJ2-2	CASSEYGRGTGELFF
TRBV19	16	TRBD2	TRBJ2-3	CASSPRTSGSLDTQYF
TRBV10-3	16	-	TRBJ2-1	CAISPRPHNPQGEQFF
TRBV21-1	16	-	TRBJ1-5	CASRNPEGGPIQPQHF
TRBV6-1	15	-	TRBJ2-5	CASSVLTQGGETQYF
TRBV16	15	-	TRBJ2-7	CASSQSWGREYEQYF
TRBV9	15	-	TRBJ1-4	CASTQRGGEKEKLFF
TRBV6-1	13	-	TRBJ2-7	CASSTDRAYEQYF
TRBV4-1	14	TRBD1	TRBJ1-1	CASSQDRGRTEAFF
TRBV5-1	17	TRBD2	TRBJ2-2	CASSRLAGELVTGELFF
TRBV30	13	-	TRBJ1-5	CAWSQGSNQPQHF
TRBV28	12	-	TRBJ1-2	CASSLSGVGYTF
TRBV27	14	-	TRBJ2-7	CASRPGGPENEQYF
TRBV11-2	14	TRBD1	TRBJ1-4	CASSWTGAGEKLFF
TRBV27	13	TRBD1	TRBJ1-2	CASTFRTGQGYTF
TRBV7-3	16	-	TRBJ1-3	CASSLGAGTSGNTIYF
TRBV5-1	18	TRBD2	TRBJ2-1	CASSLGSASGTRYNEQFF
TRBV6-5	14	-	TRBJ1-2	CASRSRQYNYGYTF
TRBV29-1	15	TRBD2	TRBJ2-2	CSVATSLIGTGELFF
TRBV7-9	12	-	TRBJ2-2	CASSRETGELFF
TRBV6-6	14	-	TRBJ2-2	CASSLTGKVGELFF
TRBV7-2	13	-	TRBJ2-7	CASSLVPAYEQYF
TRBV7-9	14	TRBD1	TRBJ2-5	CASSMWTGQETQYF
TRBV29-1	16	TRBD1	TRBJ2-1	CSVEGDRTFSYNEQFF
TRBV11-2	16	TRBD2	TRBJ2-5	CASSWLVGLAGETQYF
TRBV5-1	18	TRBD2	TRBJ2-3	CASSLAGTSGSRSDTQYF
TRBV2	14	TRBD1	TRBJ2-3	CASDRTGFVDTQYF
TRBV7-9	15	-	TRBJ2-2	CASSLGLANTGELFF
TRBV12-5	13	-	TRBJ1-1	CASGLGQNTEAFF
TRBV5-1	19	TRBD2	TRBJ2-4	CASSHGLAGGGVAKNIQYF
TRBV9	14	TRBD1	TRBJ2-7	CASSPQGAGYEQYF
TRBV18	11	-	TRBJ2-3	CASSPLDTQYF
TRBV5-5	15	-	TRBJ1-2	CASRLRSRKTYGYTF